This TCR beta chain was documented in a study of blood T cell repertoires in COVID-19. The CDR3 is made up of 16 amino acids. Unmatched junction bases numbered 9, after V lost 2 bases and J lost 9 bases. CDR1 and CDR2 (germline): KGHSH, LQKENI. Here immunoSEQ multiplex PCR was the method, and the copy in TCRdb shows in-frame clones only, minus some. The sample holds hundreds of thousands of clones; more than 70% are singletons and the top ten take less than 3.5%. This clone was seen just once. The chain has TRBV18 and TRBJ1-6, with TRBD1 matching over 8 bases. Material for sequencing was peripheral blood. The source is a woman in her thirties with COVID-19, enrolled during active disease. The CDR3 nucleotides read TGTGCCAGCTCACCAGCCAGGGGGCCAAGGACTTCACCCCTCCACTTT. Its protein is CASSPARGPRTSPLHF. The variable domain in full, with the rest retrieved from reference TRBV18 and TRBJ1-6, is NAGVMQNPRHLVRRRGQEARLRCSPMKGHSHVYWYRQLPEEGLKFMVYLQKENIIDESGMPKERFSAEFPKEGPSILRIQQVVRGDSAAYFCASSPARGPRTSPLHFGNGTRLTVT.